Shown below are 21 T cell receptor beta chains from a single sample sequenced in a study of glioma-infiltrating T cells after dendritic cell vaccination. Repertoires were generated with immunoSEQ multiplex PCR, while TCRdb's copy carries only in-frame clones and drops some. Here the sample spans 99,000 or so clones, 90% being singletons. Time point in this sample: after dendritic cell vaccination, including at tumor progression/relapse. The sample here was blood, taken after dendritic cell vaccination. These receptors were taken from a human donor with glioblastoma.

The CDR3, as DNA: TGTGCCGGGCAGGGGGCGAGCACTGAAGCTTTCTTT. Its translation: CAGQGASTEAFF. This chain uses TRBV6-1 with TRBJ1-1; the match to TRBD1 covers 8 bases. Per the germline V gene, CDR1 is MNHNS and CDR2 is SASEGT. V shed 11 bases, J shed 4 bases, and the junction held 6 bases outside the gene matches. The CDR3 has 12 amino acids.

J is TRBJ1-1 and V is TRBV7-8; no definite D call. Trimming stripped 3 bases from V and 4 bases from J, with 6 bases between. This CDR3 contains 12 residues. The germline V gene encodes CDR1 SGHVS and CDR2 FQNEAQ. CDR3 residues: CASSFAGTEAFF. DNA for the CDR3: TGTGCCAGCAGCTTCGCAGGCACTGAAGCTTTCTTT.

V gene TRBV25-1 combines with J gene TRBJ2-5; tentative D call: TRBD1 (6 bases). TRBJ2-7 explains the end of the DNA better; the J call may be wrong. The CDR3 covers 14 residues. The germline V gene has CDR1 MGHDK and CDR2 SYGVNS. CDR3 residues: CASSESGAAYEQYF. The CDR3 DNA sequence: TGTGCCAGCAGTGAGTCAGGGGCCGCTTACGAGCAGTACTTC.

Only one count was recorded for this clone. V and J are TRBV27 and TRBJ2-2; 9 nucleotides agree with TRBD1. Germline V gene sequence: CDR1 MNHEY, CDR2 SMNVEV (reference sequence). Trimming cost V 6 bases and J 5 bases; bases outside gene matches: 1. This CDR3 is built from 13 residues. CDR3 bases: TGTGCCAGCAGGACAGGGGGGACCGGGGAGCTGTTTTTT. Translation: CASRTGGTGELFF.

This chain links TRBV18 with TRBJ1-2; TRBD1 is a possible D gene (6 bases). In germline, CDR1 is KGHSH, CDR2 LQKENI. Trimming removed 0 bases at V and 4 bases at J, with 12 bases between. The CDR3 has 15 residues. CDR3 DNA sequence: TGTGCCAGCTCACCACCCACAGGGTTCATCTATGGCTACACCTTC. It encodes CASSPPTGFIYGYTF.

V and J are TRBV10-3 and TRBJ1-4, with 7 bases that match TRBD1. Per the germline V gene, CDR1 is ENHRY and CDR2 is SYGVKD. Unmatched junction bases numbered 2, after V lost 2 bases and J lost 5 bases. The CDR3 length is 14 residues. The CDR3 DNA follows: TGTGCCATCAGTGAGAACAGGGGAAATGAAAAACTGTTTTTT. As protein: CAISENRGNEKLFF.

The chain recombines TRBV5-1 with TRBJ1-6, with 7 nucleotides matching TRBD1. V lost 0 bases, J lost 9 bases, and 9 bases stayed unmatched. Germline CDR1 and CDR2: SGHRS and YFSETQ. This CDR3 region has 16 residues. CDR3 DNA: TGCGCCAGCAGCTTGGAGGGGACGTCAGGGGGTTCACCCCTCCACTTT. Translating gives CASSLEGTSGGSPLHF.

This sequence joins TRBV28 and TRBJ2-5, with 15 positions matching TRBD2. The length of the CDR3 is 18 residues. With V trimmed by 4 bases and J by 5 bases, 11 bases remained unmatched. The V gene's germline CDR1 is MDHEN and CDR2 SYDVKM. The CDR3 DNA is TGTGCCAGCAGTTCGCCAGGGACTAGCGGGAGGTTCGGGGAGACCCAGTACTTC. This sequence encodes CASSSPGTSGRFGETQYF.

The chain carries TRBV10-3 and TRBJ2-2; TRBD1 matches at 8 bases. J was trimmed by 3 bases and V by 11 bases; bases with no gene match: 5. Per germline, CDR1 ENHRY and CDR2 SYGVKD. The CDR3 runs 13 residues. Here the CDR3 reads CAVAQGDTGELFF. CDR3 sequence (DNA): TGTGCCGTCGCACAGGGGGACACCGGGGAGCTGTTTTTT.

This rearrangement joins TRBV7-9 to TRBJ1-2; D perhaps matches TRBD1 (5 bases). This CDR3 has 13 amino acids. Trimming cost V 6 bases and J 7 bases, with 15 bases left between them. Germline V gene lookup returns CDR1 SEHNR and CDR2 FQNEAQ (reference sequence). In nucleotides, the CDR3 is TGTGCCAGCAGTAGGTGGGGAGGGACTGGCTACACCTTC. This codes for CASSRWGGTGYTF.

This clone was counted once. V and J are TRBV18 and TRBJ2-5; tentatively, D is TRBD2 (6 bases). The germline V gene encodes CDR1 KGHSH and CDR2 LQKENI. The germline V and J ends were trimmed by 2 bases and 2 bases, with 12 bases remaining between them. The CDR3 loop spans 15 amino acids. The CDR3 is CASSPFGGDQETQYF. CDR3 nucleotides: TGTGCCAGCTCACCATTCGGCGGGGATCAAGAGACCCAGTACTTC.

The chain combines TRBV6-1 with TRBJ1-1; TRBD1 matches at 9 bases. This CDR3 has 17 amino acids. With 3 bases clipped from V and 3 bases from J, the junction kept 11 bases outside the gene matches. Germline CDR1 is MNHNS and CDR2 is SASEGT. The CDR3 DNA follows: TGTGCCAGCAGTGACCGGGACAGGGAGCCCCTTTACACTGAAGCTTTCTTT. It is translated as CASSDRDREPLYTEAFF.

CDR3 nucleotides: TGTGCCAGCAGTGAATCGGGACTGCTGACAAGTGGCTACACCTTC. It codes for CASSESGLLTSGYTF. This rearrangement joins TRBV6-1 to TRBJ1-2; tentatively, D is TRBD1 (5 bases). This CDR3 comprises 15 residues. V lost 2 bases and J lost 7, with 17 bases in between. CDR1 and CDR2 from the germline V gene are MNHNS and SASEGT.

The chain combines TRBV5-1 with TRBJ2-7; 8 nucleotides line up with TRBD1. Germline trimming cut 4 bases from V and 6 bases from J; bases unmatched to any gene: 9. Germline V CDR1 and CDR2: SGHRS, YFSETQ. The CDR3 contains 14 residues. The CDR3: CASSHGTGEVEQYF. The CDR3 DNA sequence: TGCGCCAGCAGCCACGGGACAGGAGAGGTCGAGCAGTACTTC.

The gene calls are TRBV28 and TRBJ1-1; D possibly corresponds to TRBD1 (6 bases). The CDR3 totals 17 residues. V was cut by 6 bases and J by 1 base, with 21 bases left in between. Germline V lookup: CDR1 MDHEN, CDR2 SYDVKM. CDR3 loop: CASRPGTRHPTNTEAFF. The CDR3 nucleotides read TGTGCCAGCAGGCCCGGGACACGCCACCCTACGAACACTGAAGCTTTCTTT.

The gene calls are TRBV11-3 and TRBJ1-1, with 8 bases fitting TRBD1. Losses at the gene ends were 5 bases for V and 3 bases for J; bases not matched to a gene: 8. Germline CDR1 reads SGHNT; CDR2 reads YENEEA. This CDR3 is built from 15 residues. The CDR3, as DNA: TGTGCCAGCAGCCTACAGGGGGGGGTTGACACTGAAGCTTTCTTT. Its translation is CASSLQGGVDTEAFF.

This chain links TRBV5-6 with TRBJ2-5; TRBD1 matches 7 bases. CDR1 SGHDT and CDR2 YYEEEE come from the germline V gene. V was clipped by 4 bases and J by 4 bases; unmatched bases: 10. The CDR3 runs 15 residues. The DNA for the CDR3 is TGTGCCAGCAGCCGCCCCGGACAGGATGGAGAGACCCAGTACTTC. The encoded protein is CASSRPGQDGETQYF.

J is TRBJ2-1 and V is TRBV13; maybe TRBD2 (5 bases). From germline, CDR1 is PRHDT and CDR2 FYEKMQ (reference sequence). Between the trimmed V and J ends, which lost 5 bases and 0 bases, there was a span of 11 bases. The CDR3 is 15 residues long. In DNA, the CDR3 is TGTGCCAGCAGCCCGGACTGGAGCTCCTACAATGAGCAGTTCTTC. It translates to CASSPDWSSYNEQFF.

V gene TRBV4-1 combines with J gene TRBJ1-2, with D perhaps TRBD1 (5 bases). The ends were cut back, 0 bases at V and 3 bases at J, with 8 bases in the middle. The CDR3 has 14 amino acids. Germline V gene lookup returns CDR1 MGHRA and CDR2 YSYEKL. In DNA form, the CDR3 reads TGCGCCAGCAGCCAAGATCGGGGGGACTATGGCTACACCTTC. It is translated as CASSQDRGDYGYTF.

The chain combines TRBV10-3 with TRBJ1-5; possibly TRBD1 for D (6 bases). Germline lookup yields CDR1 ENHRY and CDR2 SYGVKD. The V gene lost 5 bases and the J gene lost 2 bases, with 13 bases spanning the gap. CDR3 length: 15 residues. This CDR3 reads CAISSQGKGNQPQHF. The CDR3 nucleotides read TGTGCCATCAGTTCACAGGGTAAGGGCAATCAGCCCCAGCATTTT.

The chain combines TRBV5-1 with TRBJ1-2; D uncertain. From germline, CDR1 is SGHRS and CDR2 YFSETQ. CDR3 length: 14 amino acids. Trimming pared 0 bases from V and 0 bases from J, leaving 6 bases between. This chain's CDR3 is CASSLDLANYGYTF. As DNA, the CDR3 is TGCGCCAGCAGCTTGGACTTGGCTAACTATGGCTACACCTTC.